The sequence of this T cell receptor beta chain was determined in a study of CD8 T cells in Susac syndrome. Reverse transcription of about 0.45 to 1 ug RNA used random hexamers. Amplification of TCR beta CDR3 across 54 Vbeta and 13 Jbeta was performed with immunoSEQ multiplex PCR. Via MiXCR, TCRdb re-called the immunoSEQ multiplex PCR reads, giving one row per CDR3 protein. The sample records a few hundred thousand distinct CDR3 sequences, roughly 93% being singletons. Trimming cost V 0 bases and J 0 bases, with 6 bases left between them. CDR3 length: 13 amino acids. The germline V gene encodes CDR1 DFQATT and CDR2 SNEGSKA (reference sequence). The Susac syndrome patients fit the recently defined diagnostic criteria for definite or probable disease.

The V gene is TRBV20-1, the J gene TRBJ2-7, with D unresolved. This TCR came from a human donor with Susac syndrome. Sequencing used CD4+ T cells from PBMCs. The CDR3 DNA reads as TGCAGTGCTAGAGATGTGAGCTCCTACGAGCAGTACTTC. Its protein is CSARDVSSYEQYF.